In its sample, the clone carrying this T cell receptor beta chain was seen a few times. The sample originates from a study of blood T cell repertoires in COVID-19. Those enrolled in Seattle joined during active infection and were followed longitudinally afterward. The repertoire was sequenced with immunoSEQ multiplex PCR; TCRdb's copy has only in-frame clones and lacks some. The table lists about 150,000 clones, roughly 84% of them singletons. Sequences were obtained from peripheral blood. The TCR comes from a woman aged 55-75 years with COVID-19, enrolled during active disease.

The CDR3, as DNA: TGTGCCAGCTCACCAGGGGGCGGTGGCACAGATACGCAGTATTTT. Encoded protein: CASSPGGGGTDTQYF. V gene TRBV18 combines with J gene TRBJ2-3, with D perhaps TRBD1 (6 bases). The CDR3 has 15 residues. V shed 2 bases and J shed 1 base, with 10 bases lying between them. Germline-derived CDR1 and CDR2 are KGHSH and LQKENI.